The 31 T cell receptor beta chains presented below share a single source sample, sequenced in a study of control samples from healthy donors and cancer patients. Generated by immunoSEQ multiplex PCR, the TCRdb table keeps only in-frame clones and is missing some. The profile covers 150,000 to 200,000 clones, with 94% appearing a single time and about 1.5% taken by the ten largest. The sequenced sample was blood. The receptors come from a woman between 18 and 30 years old in good health.

The chain has TRBV7-3 and TRBJ2-2; D is unclear. In germline, CDR1 is SGHTA, CDR2 FQGTGA. V dropped 5 bases and J dropped 1 base, with 5 bases sitting between them. The CDR3 is made up of 13 amino acids. CDR3 sequence (DNA): TGTGCCAGCAGCCCCATGAACACCGGGGAGCTGTTTTTT. It specifies CASSPMNTGELFF.

This chain uses TRBV5-4 with TRBJ2-3, with 12 bases lining up with TRBD2. CDR1 and CDR2 from the germline V gene are SGHNT and YYREEE (reference sequence). The CDR3 contains 16 residues. V dropped 3 bases and J dropped 0; count of bases not matched to a gene: 2. In nucleotides, the CDR3 is TGTGCCAGCAGCTCCGGGACTAGCGGGAGCACAGATACGCAGTATTTT. Protein sequence: CASSSGTSGSTDTQYF.

The chain has TRBV28 and TRBJ1-3, with no clear D. The CDR3 length is 12 residues. V lost 8 bases, J lost 0 bases, and 5 bases lay in between. Germline V gene sequence: CDR1 MDHEN, CDR2 SYDVKM. CDR3 bases: TGTGCCAGCTGCTTCTCTGGAAACACCATATATTTT. Its protein is CASCFSGNTIYF.

This chain links TRBV12-2 with TRBJ2-7; the table's D call of TRBD2 was not tested on the DNA. TRBV12-2 is tagged as a pseudogene. The CDR3 is 12 residues long. In nucleotides, the CDR3 is TGTGCAAGCCAAGGGAGCTCCTACGAGCAGTACTTC. Its protein is CASQGSSYEQYF.

The CDR3 loop is CASSYGVAGGDEQYF. In DNA, the CDR3 is TGTGCCAGCAGTTACGGGGTAGCGGGGGGAGACGAGCAGTACTTC. J is TRBJ2-7 and V is TRBV6-2 or TRBV6-3; TRBD2 matches at 10 bases. V lost 2 bases, J lost 5 bases, and 6 bases stayed unmatched. The CDR3 length is 15 residues. Germline V CDR1 and CDR2: MNHEY, SVGEGT.

The V call is TRBV6-7, the J call TRBJ1-4, with a weak D call TRBD1 (6 bases). TRBV6-7 is an open reading frame whose function is uncertain. V lost 2 bases and J 8 bases, leaving 12 bases between the germline ends. The CDR3 length is 14 residues. DNA of the CDR3: TGTGCCAGCAGTTACCGGGCAGGGGAGGAAAAACTGTTTTTT. Translated: CASSYRAGEEKLFF.

This clone appeared once. The chain joins TRBV19 to TRBJ1-3, with D tentatively TRBD1 (6 bases). The V end lost 8 bases, the J end lost 2 bases, and 10 bases lay between the germline ends. Looked up from germline, CDR1 is LNHDA and CDR2 is SQIVND (reference sequence). The CDR3 totals 13 residues. In nucleotides, the CDR3 is TGTGCCAGTGGACAGCTTCCTGGAAACACCATATATTTT. Translated, it gives CASGQLPGNTIYF.

The chain combines TRBV6-5 with TRBJ1-5; tentative D call: TRBD1 (5 bases). CDR3 length: 13 residues. The V and J ends lost 7 bases and 6 bases respectively, with 13 bases between them. The germline CDR1 and CDR2 sequences are MNHEY and SVGAGI. In DNA, the CDR3 is TGTGCCAGCACGCGGGGGTCCGGTCAGCCCCAGCATTTT. Translation: CASTRGSGQPQHF.

CDR3 DNA: TGCGCCAGCAGCTTGACAGGTAACAATGAGCAGTTCTTC. It encodes CASSLTGNNEQFF. The gene calls are TRBV5-1 and TRBJ2-1; TRBD1 is a possible D gene (5 bases). Between the trimmed V and J ends, which lost 1 base and 5 bases, there was a span of 7 bases. Germline V gene sequence: CDR1 SGHRS, CDR2 YFSETQ. The CDR3 length is 13 residues.

Many counts were recorded for this clone. The chain uses TRBV5-6 and TRBJ2-7, with D unclear. The V gene lost 0 bases and the J gene lost 7 bases, with 14 bases spanning the gap. The germline gives CDR1 SGHDT, CDR2 YYEEEE. This CDR3 has 14 residues. As DNA, the CDR3 is TGTGCCAGCAGCTTGGCGTCTGTAGGGCGGGAGCAGTACTTC. Amino acids: CASSLASVGREQYF.

Here the CDR3 reads CASSQMQTGETQYF. CDR3 sequence (DNA): TGTGCCAGCAGCCAGATGCAGACAGGAGAGACCCAGTACTTC. This chain uses TRBV3-1 (or the pseudogene TRBV3-2) with TRBJ2-5; D is perhaps TRBD1 (6 bases). This CDR3 comprises 14 residues. Deletions cut 3 bases from V and 4 bases from J, with 12 bases between. The germline gives CDR1 LGHDT, CDR2 YNNKEL (reference sequence).

CDR3 in DNA: TGTGCCAGCAGGGGACTCCAGGGCGTCGATGAAAAACTGTTTTTT. It specifies CASRGLQGVDEKLFF. The chain couples TRBV6-5 to TRBJ1-4, with a possible D match to TRBD1 (5 bases). The CDR3 has 15 residues. The V end was cut by 6 bases, the J end by 6 bases, with 17 bases between. In germline, CDR1 is MNHEY, CDR2 SVGAGI.

In its sample, this clone was seen once. J is TRBJ1-2 and V is TRBV6-5; D remains unclear. This CDR3 is built from 12 residues. V was shortened by 6 bases and J by 5 bases, with 10 bases between the two germline ends. Looked up from germline, CDR1 is MNHEY and CDR2 is SVGAGI. The CDR3 reads CASSPGLYGYTF. The CDR3 DNA is TGTGCCAGCAGCCCCGGTCTTTATGGCTACACCTTC.

The chain links TRBV28 to TRBJ1-1, with D maybe TRBD1 (5 bases). The germline V and J ends were trimmed by 2 bases and 1 base, with 11 bases remaining between them. The germline gives CDR1 MDHEN, CDR2 SYDVKM. This CDR3 contains 15 residues. CDR3 in amino acids: CASSLPITGNTEAFF. CDR3 coding DNA: TGTGCCAGCAGTTTACCCATCACAGGGAACACTGAAGCTTTCTTT.

This chain joins TRBV6-2 or TRBV6-3 and TRBJ1-5; TRBD1 aligns across 8 bases. The germline V gene has CDR1 MNHEY and CDR2 SVGEGT. The CDR3 totals 17 residues. Trimming removed 3 bases from V and 0 bases from J; junction bases left unmatched: 7. The CDR3 DNA sequence: TGTGCCAGCAGTTATCGTCGACAGGGGAATAGCAATCAGCCCCAGCATTTT. Translated, it gives CASSYRRQGNSNQPQHF.

This chain links TRBV7-2 with TRBJ2-1; 7 nucleotides match TRBD2. CDR3 length: 17 amino acids. V dropped 1 base and J dropped 0; count of bases not matched to a gene: 6. Germline CDR1 is SGHTA and CDR2 is FQGNSA. This CDR3 is CASSLVSLAVSYNEQFF. In DNA form, the CDR3 reads TGTGCCAGCAGCTTAGTTTCTCTAGCGGTCTCCTACAATGAGCAGTTCTTC.

This clone was picked up one time. The rearrangement links TRBV28 to TRBJ2-7, with unresolved D. The CDR3 has 12 amino acids. The germline V and J ends were trimmed by 2 bases and 5 bases, with 7 bases remaining between them. Per germline, CDR1 MDHEN and CDR2 SYDVKM. CDR3 residues: CASSLGRNEQYF. CDR3 DNA sequence: TGTGCCAGCAGTTTAGGCAGAAACGAGCAGTACTTC.

The chain is built from TRBV6-2 or TRBV6-3 and TRBJ1-2, with D unclear. Trimming removed 5 bases from V and 14 bases from J, with 15 bases in between. CDR1 is MNHEY, CDR2 SVGEGT, per germline. The CDR3 has 11 amino acids. The CDR3 reads CASSPRGSQTF. The CDR3 coding sequence is TGTGCCAGCAGTCCCCGAGGGAGCCAAACCTTC.

The chain is built from TRBV6-4 and TRBJ1-5; no clear D. V lost 3 bases and J 0 bases, leaving 6 bases between the germline ends. The CDR3 is 14 amino acids. Germline V gene sequence: CDR1 MRHNA, CDR2 SNTAGT. CDR3 amino acids: CASSEQLSNQPQHF. For the CDR3, the DNA is TGTGCCAGCAGTGAGCAGCTTAGCAATCAGCCCCAGCATTTT.

This rearrangement joins TRBV5-6 to TRBJ1-6; D is undetermined. Germline loops: CDR1 SGHDT, CDR2 YYEEEE. This CDR3 region has 13 residues. The V and J ends lost 4 bases and 5 bases respectively, with 7 bases between them. CDR3 sequence: CASSPADNSPLHF. CDR3 in DNA: TGTGCCAGCAGCCCCGCGGATAATTCACCCCTCCACTTT.

V gene TRBV10-3 combines with J gene TRBJ1-2; possible D gene TRBD1, 6 bases. Germline V gene lookup returns CDR1 ENHRY and CDR2 SYGVKD. The CDR3 consists of 14 residues. Trimming left V 10 bases short and J 0 bases short, with 15 bases between. The CDR3, as DNA: TGTGCCACCACATTTAGGGGGGCTAACTATGGCTACACCTTC. Protein product: CATTFRGANYGYTF.

This clone was observed once. The rearrangement joins TRBV2 to TRBJ1-3; D is unresolved. Per germline, CDR1 SNHLY and CDR2 FYNNEI. The CDR3 has 11 residues. The V gene lost 8 bases and the J gene lost 1 base, with 3 bases spanning the gap. This CDR3 is CASGSGNTIYF. CDR3 DNA: TGTGCCAGCGGGTCTGGAAACACCATATATTTT.

This clone was counted once. This sequence joins TRBV7-9 and TRBJ1-1; the D gene is possibly TRBD1 (5 bases). V shed 1 base and J shed 4 bases, with 16 bases lying between them. This CDR3 spans 16 amino acids. Germline V gene sequence: CDR1 SEHNR, CDR2 FQNEAQ (reference sequence). The CDR3 DNA follows: TGTGCCAGCAGCTTAGGGACTCGCCGGGGCGGCACTGAAGCTTTCTTT. This encodes CASSLGTRRGGTEAFF.

The chain combines TRBV9 with TRBJ1-1; D gene uncertain. Germline CDR1 SGDLS, CDR2 YYNGEE. This CDR3 has 15 residues. The V end was cut by 0 bases, the J end by 1 base, with 10 bases between. The CDR3 DNA reads as TGTGCCAGCAGCGTAGTGGGTCAGCAGAACACTGAAGCTTTCTTT. It yields the protein CASSVVGQQNTEAFF.

This chain uses TRBV4-2 with TRBJ1-5; weak D call: TRBD1 (5 bases). CDR3 length: 16 amino acids. Germline values: CDR1 LGHNA, CDR2 YNFKEQ. Trimming took off 6 bases at V and 4 bases at J, with 19 bases between the two ends. The CDR3 coding sequence is TGTGCCAGCAGTCCCGGAGGGGTTTTGGGGAATCAGCCCCAGCATTTT. This encodes CASSPGGVLGNQPQHF.

The rearrangement links TRBV9 to TRBJ1-1, with a weak D call TRBD1 (6 bases). The V end lost 3 bases, the J end lost 5 bases, and 17 bases lay between the germline ends. CDR1 is SGDLS, CDR2 YYNGEE, per germline. The length of the CDR3 is 15 residues. Here the CDR3 reads CASSAWGRVGTEAFF. The CDR3 DNA follows: TGTGCCAGCAGCGCCTGGGGGCGGGTGGGTACTGAAGCTTTCTTT.

This chain joins TRBV5-1 and TRBJ1-3; D is unclear. V was pared by 5 bases and J by 0 bases, with 9 bases between. CDR1 and CDR2 (germline): SGHRS, YFSETQ. CDR3 length: 14 residues. The CDR3 coding sequence is TGCGCCAGCAGAGACATCCTCTCTGGAAACACCATATATTTT. Encoded protein: CASRDILSGNTIYF.

J is TRBJ2-5 and V is TRBV6-1; D is undetermined. Deletions cut 2 bases from V and 2 bases from J, with 6 bases between. This CDR3 region has 13 residues. The V gene's germline CDR1 is MNHNS and CDR2 SASEGT. DNA of the CDR3: TGTGCCAGCAGTGAATTACAGCAAGAGACCCAGTACTTC. It specifies CASSELQQETQYF.

The rearrangement uses TRBV28 and TRBJ1-1; 9 positions match TRBD1. With 8 bases clipped from V and 11 bases from J, the junction kept 12 bases outside the gene matches. Germline CDR1 MDHEN, CDR2 SYDVKM. The CDR3 spans 13 residues. CDR3: CASDDRGALRAFF. The CDR3 DNA reads TGTGCCAGCGATGACAGGGGGGCGCTGCGGGCTTTCTTT.

The chain uses TRBV5-6 and TRBJ2-1, with D perhaps matching TRBD1 or TRBD2 (6 bases each). Germline loops: CDR1 SGHDT, CDR2 YYEEEE. This CDR3 comprises 15 residues. The V gene lost 0 bases and the J gene lost 5 bases, with 12 bases spanning the gap. For the CDR3, the DNA is TGTGCCAGCAGCTTGGATGGGGGGCCCCACAATGAGCAGTTCTTC. Protein product: CASSLDGGPHNEQFF.

The gene calls are TRBV29-1 and TRBJ2-5; tentatively, D is TRBD2 (6 bases). Germline V gene data show CDR1 as SQVTM and CDR2 as ANQGSEA. This CDR3 region has 14 residues. The V end was cut by 4 bases, the J end by 5 bases, with 17 bases between. The CDR3 region is CSVGSGGRWETQYF. As DNA, the CDR3 is TGCAGCGTTGGCTCCGGGGGTAGGTGGGAGACCCAGTACTTC. Filled out from reference TRBV29-1 and TRBJ2-5, the complete variable domain reads SAVISQKPSRDICQRGTSLTIQCQVDSQVTMMFWYRQQPGQSLTLIATANQGSEATYESGFVIDKFPISRPNLTFSTLTVSNMSPEDSSIYLCSVGSGGRWETQYFGPGTRLLVL.